These 16 T cell receptor beta chains share one sample of origin, sequenced in a study of T-cell reconstitution after alpha-beta-depleted transplantation in children. Preparation of the TCRbeta library involved a method that used unique molecular identifiers. TCRdb ran MiXCR on the PCR reads and lists one entry per CDR3 protein. The sample yields 90,000 to 100,000 distinct CDR3 sequences, 23% seen once. The specimen was PBMCs, collected before TCRalphabeta/CD19-depleted stem cell transplant. The origin of the receptors is a boy aged 2 to 10 with acute lymphoblastic leukemia, due to receive a stem cell transplant.

This clonotype was counted at least ten times. The chain is built from TRBV28 and TRBJ2-1; TRBD2 agrees at 8 bases. The CDR3 has 14 amino acids. J gave up 5 bases and V 6 bases, and 6 bases lay outside the gene matches. In germline, CDR1 is MDHEN, CDR2 SYDVKM. The CDR3 reads CASRGTSGNNEQFF. CDR3 DNA: TGTGCCAGCAGAGGCACTAGCGGCAACAATGAGCAGTTCTTC.

V gene TRBV10-2 combines with J gene TRBJ2-3; TRBD2 matches 7 bases. This CDR3 region has 16 residues. Per the germline V gene, CDR1 is WSHSY and CDR2 is SAAADI. V dropped 8 bases and J dropped 2; count of bases not matched to a gene: 13. Here the CDR3 DNA reads TGCGCCAGCTCCACCTTTATGGGGAGGGACACAGATACGCAGTATTTT. This encodes CASSTFMGRDTDTQYF.

This rearrangement joins TRBV28 to TRBJ2-5; TRBD2 matches 7 bases. Per the germline V gene, CDR1 is MDHEN and CDR2 is SYDVKM. The CDR3 spans 18 residues. After removal of 3 bases from V and 1 base from J, the junction contained 14 bases not matched to a gene. The chain's CDR3 is CASSFGRRLAEIQETQYF. The CDR3 DNA follows: TGTGCCAGCAGTTTTGGGCGGCGGCTAGCGGAGATCCAAGAGACCCAGTACTTC.

The chain is built from TRBV7-8 and TRBJ2-1, with no clear D. Germline-derived CDR1 and CDR2 are SGHVS and FQNEAQ. The CDR3 contains 14 residues. V was pared by 1 base and J by 7 bases, with 11 bases between. In nucleotides, the CDR3 is TGTGCCAGCAGCTTAGATGGGCTCGGGAATGAGCAGTTCTTC. It encodes CASSLDGLGNEQFF.

This chain connects TRBV6-1 to TRBJ2-1; D may match TRBD1 or TRBD2 (5 bases each). The V gene lost 6 bases and the J gene lost 4 bases, with 16 bases spanning the gap. Germline V gives CDR1 MNHNS, CDR2 SASEGT. This CDR3 comprises 15 residues. CDR3 DNA: TGTGCCAGCAGCGCTAAGGGGACCCAATACAATGAGCAGTTCTTC. This codes for CASSAKGTQYNEQFF.

V and J are TRBV6-1 and TRBJ2-2; D is undetermined. This CDR3 is 13 amino acids long. Trimming removed 6 bases at V and 5 bases at J, with 10 bases between. Germline values: CDR1 MNHNS, CDR2 SASEGT. This CDR3 is CASSRLGTGELFF. The CDR3 DNA reads as TGTGCCAGCAGCCGTCTAGGAACCGGGGAGCTGTTTTTT.

This clonotype was seen only a few times. CDR3 coding DNA: TGTGCCAGCAGTCGTTACGGAAGCACCGGGGAGCTGTTTTTT. Translation gives CASSRYGSTGELFF. The chain couples TRBV12-3 or TRBV12-4 to TRBJ2-2; D ambiguous. This CDR3 is built from 14 residues. V gave up 5 bases and J gave up 4 bases, with 11 bases separating them.

The DNA of the CDR3 is TGCAGTGCTAGAATCTTGAACACTGAAGCTTTCTTT. This codes for CSARILNTEAFF. This chain links TRBV20-1 with TRBJ1-1; D remains unclear. The CDR3 consists of 12 residues. Germline lookup yields CDR1 DFQATT and CDR2 SNEGSKA (reference sequence). Trimming cost V 2 bases and J 0 bases, with 4 bases left between them.

The chain uses TRBV9 and TRBJ2-7; tentatively, D is TRBD2 (5 bases). Germline CDR1 is SGDLS and CDR2 is YYNGEE. Trimming removed 2 bases at V and 2 bases at J, with 11 bases between. The CDR3 covers 14 residues. As DNA, the CDR3 is TGTGCCAGCAGCGTTGGGAGTAGCCCCTACGAGCAGTACTTC. Protein sequence: CASSVGSSPYEQYF.

This clonotype was counted a few times. This chain connects TRBV14 to TRBJ2-1; a possible D gene is TRBD1 (5 bases). CDR1 and CDR2 from the germline V gene are SGHDN and FVKESK. Trimming took off 3 bases at V and 4 bases at J, with 13 bases between the two ends. The CDR3 loop spans 15 amino acids. CDR3 sequence (DNA): TGTGCCAGCAGCCACGTACAGGCATCGTACAATGAGCAGTTCTTC. Amino acid sequence: CASSHVQASYNEQFF.

In its sample, this clonotype was seen a few times. This chain links TRBV12-3 or TRBV12-4 with TRBJ2-5; D possibly uses TRBD1 or TRBD2 (5 bases each). Trimming took off 6 bases at V and 11 bases at J, with 16 bases between the two ends. This CDR3 is 12 amino acids long. This CDR3 reads CASSQEGTAQYF. In nucleotides, the CDR3 is TGTGCCAGCAGCCAAGAAGGGACCGCGCAGTACTTC.

This clonotype was recorded a few times. V gene TRBV28 combines with J gene TRBJ1-1; TRBD1 matches at 11 bases. This CDR3 comprises 15 residues. Looked up from germline, CDR1 is MDHEN and CDR2 is SYDVKM. The V gene end was trimmed by 4 bases and the J gene end by 5 bases; junction bases not matched to a gene: 6. The CDR3 DNA sequence: TGTGCCAGCAGTTCATCCGGGACAGGGGGGACTGAAGCTTTCTTT. Its protein is CASSSSGTGGTEAFF.

This clonotype was recorded at least ten times. V is TRBV20-1 and J is TRBJ2-5; 11 nucleotides align to TRBD2. The CDR3 is 16 amino acids. In germline, CDR1 is DFQATT, CDR2 SNEGSKA (reference sequence). V trimming: 3 bases; J trimming: 2 bases; junction bases outside the gene matches: 8. CDR3 loop: CSASSTSGNQQETQYF. DNA of the CDR3: TGCAGTGCTAGTTCGACTAGCGGGAACCAGCAAGAGACCCAGTACTTC.

Regarding this clonotype: One end of the junction is discordant with germline, which a read error may explain. The genes are TRBV25-1 and TRBJ1-2; no reliable D call. From germline, CDR1 is MGHDK and CDR2 SYGVNS. The CDR3 extends over 12 amino acids. CDR3 sequence reads: CASSDGFYGDTF. The CDR3 nucleotides read TGTGCCAGCAGTGACGGGTTCTATGGCGACACCTTC.

The chain links TRBV12-3 or TRBV12-4 to TRBJ1-5; no definite D call. V was trimmed by 6 bases and J by 0 bases, leaving 21 bases between them. The CDR3 consists of 18 residues. The CDR3 is CASSAWSAILNSNQPQHF. The CDR3, as DNA: TGTGCCAGCAGCGCATGGTCCGCGATTTTAAATAGCAATCAGCCCCAGCATTTT.

This clonotype was counted a few times. The chain links TRBV20-1 to TRBJ1-1; no reliable D call. This CDR3 contains 11 residues. CDR1 DFQATT and CDR2 SNEGSKA come from the germline V gene (reference sequence). V shed 3 bases and J shed 7 bases, with 9 bases lying between them. CDR3 nucleotide sequence: TGCAGTGCTAGTGAACAAATTGAAGCTTTCTTT. It encodes CSASEQIEAFF.